Presented here are 7 T cell receptor beta chains from one specimen sequenced in a study of T cell repertoires in cytomegalovirus infection. From the reads, TCRdb called clonotypes with MiXCR, one entry per CDR3 protein. There are under 150,000 distinct CDR3 sequences in the sample; approximately 9.2% occur only once, and roughly 9.1% lies in the top ten. Sequenced sample: PBMCs. The source is a human donor in good health (CMV status not recorded). Some clones in this sample may be carry-over from other donors' samples.

This clonotype has ten or more counts. The rearrangement links TRBV5-4 to TRBJ2-7, with 8 bases fitting TRBD2. Germline CDR1 reads SGHNT; CDR2 reads YYREEE (reference sequence). V shed 2 bases and J 5 bases; nucleotides not matched to a gene: 9. The length of the CDR3 is 15 residues. The CDR3 nucleotides read TGTGCCAGCAGCTTCAACGGGGGGGCTATCGACGAGCAGTACTTC. Translation gives CASSFNGGAIDEQYF.

This clonotype has at least ten counts. The V gene is TRBV7-2, the J gene TRBJ2-5; D possibly corresponds to TRBD2 (6 bases). This CDR3 spans 14 amino acids. CDR1 SGHTA and CDR2 FQGNSA come from the germline V gene. V shed 5 bases and J shed 9 bases, with 19 bases lying between them. CDR3 in amino acids: CASSPAIKSGAQYF. DNA of the CDR3: TGTGCCAGCAGCCCAGCCATTAAATCGGGGGCCCAGTACTTC.

Many counts were recorded for this clonotype. The chain has TRBV5-1 and TRBJ1-1; D uncertain. There are 14 residues in the CDR3. Looked up from germline, CDR1 is SGHRS and CDR2 is YFSETQ. V was trimmed by 3 bases and J by 1 base, leaving 10 bases between them. The CDR3 DNA is TGCGCCAGCAGCTCTCAAAAAAGGAACACTGAAGCTTTCTTT. Residues: CASSSQKRNTEAFF.

The genes are TRBV29-1 and TRBJ1-1; no clear D gene. Germline V lookup: CDR1 SQVTM, CDR2 ANQGSEA. Trimming removed 2 bases from V and 0 bases from J, with 4 bases in between. The CDR3 consists of 12 residues. CDR3 coding DNA: TGCAGCGTTGAACCGGTGAACACTGAAGCTTTCTTT. This codes for CSVEPVNTEAFF.

In this sample, this clonotype turned up a few times. V is TRBV14 and J is TRBJ1-6; perhaps TRBD1 as D (5 bases). The CDR3 has 15 amino acids. Germline V CDR1 and CDR2: SGHDN, FVKESK. V was clipped by 2 bases and J by 0 bases, with 5 bases between them. The CDR3 nucleotides are TGTGCCAGCAGCCAACAGGGCTCCTATAATTCACCCCTCCACTTT. Its protein product is CASSQQGSYNSPLHF.

This clonotype was counted ten times or more. J is TRBJ2-7 and V is TRBV2; D unclear. Germline V gene data show CDR1 as SNHLY and CDR2 as FYNNEI. This CDR3 has 10 amino acids. Trimming took off 7 bases at V and 5 bases at J, with 6 bases between the two ends. The CDR3 nucleotides read TGTGCCAGCAAAGGACACGAGCAGTACTTC. Residues: CASKGHEQYF.

This clonotype appeared many times. CDR3 nucleotides: TGTGCCAGCCGGTCCCCAGGGAGCACCGGGGAGCTGTTTTTT. Protein: CASRSPGSTGELFF. The chain combines TRBV6-4 with TRBJ2-2; D possibly matches TRBD1 or TRBD2 (5 bases each). Trimming removed 8 bases at V and 4 bases at J, with 14 bases between. From germline, CDR1 is MRHNA and CDR2 SNTAGT. The CDR3 is 14 amino acids.